The rows below give T cell receptor beta chains drawn from one sample of a study of molecular identifiers for immune sequencing clone quantification. TCRdb used MiXCR to reprocess the PCR reads, holding one entry per CDR3 protein. This sample has more than 85,000 distinct CDR3 sequences, with about 35% found just once. The source material was naive CD8+ T cells from blood, with Jurkat cell RNA spiked in. Receptors originate from a human donor in good health. Some libraries in this study had Jurkat cell RNA spiked in. The CDR3 runs from the conserved cysteine through the conserved F or W. A D gene is named only where the DNA matches it firmly. Clone sizes are given selectively: once, few, many, or a class where the clone is expanded.

TRBJ2-5 | many | TRBV13 | NA | 16 | TGTGCCAGCAGCTCGAAGAACCACAGGTATCAAGAGACCCAGTACTTC | CASSSKNHRYQETQYF
TRBJ2-7 | few | TRBV11-2 | NA | 12 | TGTGCCAGCAGCTTAGAAGCCTACGAGCAGTACTTC | CASSLEAYEQYF
TRBJ2-7 | few | TRBV14 | NA | 14 | TGTGCCAGCAGCCACTGGGACCTCCAGGACGAGCAGTACTTC | CASSHWDLQDEQYF
TRBJ2-7 | NA | TRBV27 | TRBD2 | 17 | TGTGCCAGCAGCCCCGGGACTAGCGAGAGAGTCGGCTACGAGCAGTACTTC | CASSPGTSERVGYEQYF
TRBJ2-7 | many | TRBV27 | NA | 13 | TGTGCCAGCAGTTTGGGGGCCAGCTACGAGCAGTACTTC | CASSLGASYEQYF
TRBJ2-7 | NA | TRBV5-6 | NA | 15 | TGTGCCAGCAGCTTGGCAAGTGACAGGAATTACGAGCAGTACTTC | CASSLASDRNYEQYF
TRBJ2-7 | many | TRBV10-3 | NA | 13 | TGTGCCATCAGTGAGGACAGTTCCTACGAGCAGTACTTC | CAISEDSSYEQYF
TRBJ2-1 | NA | TRBV7-2 | NA | 14 | TGTGCCAGCAGCTTGACTAGCTCCTACAATGAGCAGTTCTTC | CASSLTSSYNEQFF
TRBJ1-6 | few | TRBV7-9 | TRBD1 | 15 | TGTGCCAGCAGCTCGTCCGGGACAGGGTATTCACCCCTCCACTTT | CASSSSGTGYSPLHF
TRBJ2-1 | few | TRBV7-2 | NA | 13 | TGTGCCAGCAGCCTGAGAAGTTACAATGAGCAGTTCTTC | CASSLRSYNEQFF
TRBJ2-3 | NA | TRBV9 | NA | 14 | TGTGCCAGCAGCGTAGGCGGATCCCGAGATACGCAGAATTTT | CASSVGGSRDTQNF
TRBJ2-7 | few | TRBV7-9 | NA | 15 | TGTGCCAGCAGCCCTCCGGGTCCCGAGAGCCCTAAGCAGTACTTC | CASSPPGPESPKQYF
TRBJ2-7 | NA | TRBV28 | NA | 15 | TGTGCCAGCAGCTCCTTCTTACTGGCGGCCTACGAGCAGTACTTC | CASSSFLLAAYEQYF
TRBJ2-4 | NA | TRBV21-1 | NA | 15 | TGTGCCAGCAGCGTAGAAAGTACTCAGACAGGCATTCAGTACTTC | CASSVESTQTGIQYF
TRBJ2-2 | NA | TRBV2 | NA | 17 | TGTGCCAGCATGGGTAGCGGTCCCCCAGGGAACACCGGGGAGCTGTTTTTT | CASMGSGPPGNTGELFF
TRBJ2-7 | NA | TRBV19 | NA | 15 | TGTGCCAGTAGCGCTTTACCCCTCCGGGGATGGGAGCAGTACTTC | CASSALPLRGWEQYF
TRBJ1-5 | few | TRBV6-2/TRBV6-3 | TRBD1 | 13 | TGTGCCAGCCGGGACAGGCCTAATCAGCCCCAGCATTTT | CASRDRPNQPQHF
TRBJ2-7 | many | TRBV12-3/TRBV12-4 | NA | 12 | TGTGCCAGCAGCCCCGTGGGGACTGTGCAGTACTTC | CASSPVGTVQYF
TRBJ1-1 | NA | TRBV18 | NA | 16 | TGTGCCAGCTCACCCGGACAGTGGGGAATGAACACTGAAGCTTTCTTT | CASSPGQWGMNTEAFF
TRBJ2-2 | many | TRBV28 | NA | 14 | TGTGCCAGCAGTGTTACAGGAGTCACCGGGGAGCTGTTTTTT | CASSVTGVTGELFF
TRBJ2-7 | NA | TRBV6-1 | NA | 15 | TGTGCCAGCAGTGGCACAGGAAGGGGGATCTACGAGCAGTACTTC | CASSGTGRGIYEQYF
TRBJ2-7 | NA | TRBV7-8 | TRBD1 | 15 | TGTGCCAGCAGACCTAGCCGGGACAGGGCCCACGAGCAGTACTTC | CASRPSRDRAHEQYF
TRBJ2-3 | few | TRBV28 | NA | 13 | TGTGCCAGCGGGACATTAAGCACAGATACGCAGTATTTT | CASGTLSTDTQYF
TRBJ2-3 | many | TRBV7-3 | NA | 16 | TGTGCCAGCAGCTTAATTAGGGGGAGGGCCGTAGATACGCAGTATTTT | CASSLIRGRAVDTQYF
TRBJ2-7 | many | TRBV13 | NA | 15 | TGTGCCAGCAGCTTAGGCGGGACTCGATCCTACGAGCAGTACTTC | CASSLGGTRSYEQYF
TRBJ2-2 | few | TRBV20-1 | NA | 15 | TGCAGTGCTAGAGATCTTCTTGGCAACACCGGGGAGCTGTTTTTT | CSARDLLGNTGELFF
TRBJ2-1 | NA | TRBV2 | NA | 14 | TGTGCCAGCAGTGGAGCCTGGGGGCACAATGAGCAGTTCTTC | CASSGAWGHNEQFF
TRBJ1-3 | NA | TRBV28 | NA | 15 | TGTGCCAGCAGTTCCGGACAACCCTCTGGAAACACCATATATTTT | CASSSGQPSGNTIYF
TRBJ2-2 | NA | TRBV29-1 | NA | 15 | TGCAGCGTTGAAGTCTCCGGGGCGAACACCAGGGAGCTGTATTTT | CSVEVSGANTRELYF
TRBJ1-5 | few | TRBV28 | TRBD1 | 15 | TGTGCCAGCAGTTTCGGGACAGCGTACAATCAGCCCCAGCATTTT | CASSFGTAYNQPQHF
TRBJ1-1 | NA | TRBV7-8 | TRBD1 | 16 | TGTGCCAGCAGCTTACATCAGGGGGCGGGGAACACTGAAGCTTTCTTT | CASSLHQGAGNTEAFF
TRBJ2-6 | few | TRBV7-9 | NA | 18 | TGTGCCAGCAGCTCCCCCAAGGTCCATTACTCTGGGGCCAACGTCCTGACTTTC | CASSSPKVHYSGANVLTF
TRBJ2-7 | many | TRBV28 | NA | 12 | TGTGCCAGCAGTTTTCAGGGTCAGGAGCAGTACTTC | CASSFQGQEQYF
TRBJ2-1 | few | TRBV5-3 | NA | 15 | TGTGCCAGCAGCGCCGGGGTAGGACTTTACAATGAGCAGTTCTTC | CASSAGVGLYNEQFF
TRBJ1-3 | NA | TRBV9 | TRBD1 | 14 | TGTGCCAGCCGGACAGGCGATTCTGGAAACACCATATATTTT | CASRTGDSGNTIYF
TRBJ2-1 | few | TRBV29-1 | NA | 13 | TGCAGCGGTGAGCAGGGGTACGGCAATGAGCAGTTCTTC | CSGEQGYGNEQFF
TRBJ1-3 | few | TRBV27 | NA | 14 | TGTGCCAGCAGCTCAGGGTACACTGGAAACACCATATATTTT | CASSSGYTGNTIYF
TRBJ1-5 | NA | TRBV12-3/TRBV12-4 | TRBD1 | 15 | TGTGCCAGCAGCGGACAGGGGTATAGCAATCAGCCCCAGCATTTT | CASSGQGYSNQPQHF
TRBJ2-7 | few | TRBV10-3 | NA | 13 | TGTGCCATCAGTACCACAGATTCCTACGAGCAGTACTTC | CAISTTDSYEQYF
TRBJ2-7 | NA | TRBV12-3/TRBV12-4 | NA | 12 | TGTGCCAGCAGTTTAGCGCGAAGGGAGCAGTACTTC | CASSLARREQYF